These 30 T cell receptor beta chains originate from one sample sequenced in a study of CD8+ T cells in alopecia areata. cDNA reverse transcribed from extracted RNA served as the sequencing template. Assay: immunoSEQ multiplex PCR; the TCRdb copy retains only in-frame clones and omits some. The sample has around 270,000 clones, nearly 60% seen once. Regarding treatment: oral pan-JAK inhibitor, 5-10 mg twice daily. The specimen comprised CD4+ T cells sorted from blood, sampled at week 24, from a patient treated with tofacitinib. The receptors originated from a human donor with alopecia areata.

CDR3 amino acids: CATSTGAPGSGANVLTF. The CDR3 bases are TGTGCCACCAGCACCGGGGCACCGGGTTCTGGGGCCAACGTCCTGACTTTC. The genes are TRBV15 and TRBJ2-6; D tentatively fits TRBD1 or TRBD2 (5 bases each). CDR1 and CDR2 (germline): LNHNV, YYDKDF (reference sequence). The length of the CDR3 is 17 residues. V dropped 4 bases and J dropped 1 base, with 14 bases sitting between them.

The J gene is TRBJ2-7, the V gene TRBV14; TRBD2 matches at 9 bases. The V and J ends lost 4 bases and 2 bases, in that order; junction bases with no gene match: 9. There are 16 residues in the CDR3. Germline V lookup: CDR1 SGHDN, CDR2 FVKESK. CDR3 region: CASSPRLAGVTYEQYF. Written as DNA, the CDR3 is TGTGCCAGCAGCCCCCGATTAGCGGGGGTGACCTACGAGCAGTACTTC.

The chain is built from TRBV4-3 and TRBJ2-2; 8 bases match TRBD1. This CDR3 is built from 17 residues. Germline CDR1 is LGHNA and CDR2 is YSLEER. J gave up 7 bases and V 1 base, and 11 bases lay outside the gene matches. This chain's CDR3 is CASSQAPRTGLGGELFF. CDR3 in DNA: TGCGCCAGCAGCCAAGCACCGCGGACAGGGTTAGGCGGGGAGCTGTTTTTT.

The rearrangement links TRBV29-1 to TRBJ2-7, with 9 bases fitting TRBD2. The CDR3 contains 15 residues. Germline CDR1 reads SQVTM; CDR2 reads ANQGSEA. V trimming: 5 bases; J trimming: 3 bases; junction bases outside the gene matches: 11. The CDR3 DNA reads TGCAGCGTTCATGCGCCTCTAGCGGGGAACTACGAGCAGTACTTC. Protein: CSVHAPLAGNYEQYF.

This chain links TRBV4-3 with TRBJ1-6, with D possibly being TRBD1 (6 bases). Trimming pared 4 bases from V and 7 bases from J, leaving 17 bases between. The germline gives CDR1 LGHNA, CDR2 YSLEER. This CDR3 has 16 residues. CDR3 sequence reads: CASSREAGARNSPLHF. Written as DNA, the CDR3 is TGCGCCAGCAGCCGGGAGGCAGGGGCGCGAAATTCACCCCTCCACTTT.

This clone was detected only once. V is TRBV5-1 and J is TRBJ1-1; TRBD1 is a possible D gene (5 bases). Trimming removed 0 bases at V and 4 bases at J, with 10 bases between. Per the germline V gene, CDR1 is SGHRS and CDR2 is YFSETQ. The CDR3 extends over 14 amino acids. The CDR3 spells CASSLEAGGTEAFF. The CDR3 nucleotides read TGCGCCAGCAGCTTGGAGGCGGGGGGCACTGAAGCTTTCTTT.

The chain uses TRBV23-1 and TRBJ1-1; 7 positions match TRBD1. TRBV23-1 is an ORF; its function is uncertain. This CDR3 region has 13 residues. V lost 2 bases and J lost 4; bases outside the gene matches: 1. DNA for the CDR3: TGCGCCAGCAGTCAACAGGGGGGCACTGAAGCTTTCTTT. Translated, it gives CASSQQGGTEAFF.

This chain uses TRBV29-1 with TRBJ1-1, with D unresolved. V was pared by 5 bases and J by 4 bases, with 8 bases between. From germline, CDR1 is SQVTM and CDR2 ANQGSEA. CDR3 length: 11 residues. The CDR3 here is CSVSTVTEAFF. CDR3 DNA: TGCAGCGTTTCGACGGTCACTGAAGCTTTCTTT.

This rearrangement joins TRBV6-6 to TRBJ2-3, with 7 bases aligning to TRBD1. The CDR3 has 14 amino acids. Germline V gene sequence: CDR1 MNHNY, CDR2 SVGAGI (reference sequence). The J segment lost 4 bases and the V segment lost 7 bases, leaving 8 bases of the junction unmatched. This CDR3 is CASKRQGSADTQYF. Written as DNA, the CDR3 is TGTGCCAGCAAACGACAGGGCAGTGCAGATACGCAGTATTTT.

This rearrangement joins TRBV30 to TRBJ1-6; TRBD1 is a possible D gene (6 bases). The CDR3 has 15 residues. V dropped 4 bases and J dropped 3 bases, with 13 bases sitting between them. Germline CDR1 and CDR2: GTSNPN and SVGIG (reference sequence). For the CDR3, the DNA is TGTGCCTGGAAACGGATAGGGGGCTATAATTCACCCCTCCACTTT. It yields the protein CAWKRIGGYNSPLHF.

This clone has more than one count but fewer than ten. The chain joins TRBV6-5 to TRBJ2-7; D call uncertain. This CDR3 contains 11 residues. Germline V gene lookup returns CDR1 MNHEY and CDR2 SVGAGI. The V end was cut by 6 bases, the J end by 3 bases, with 6 bases between. The CDR3 region is CASRHSYEQYF. The CDR3 DNA reads TGTGCCAGCAGACACAGCTACGAGCAGTACTTC.

The J gene is TRBJ1-1, the V gene TRBV4-3; TRBD1 matches 7 bases. The CDR3 contains 15 residues. Trimming removed 1 base from V and 1 base from J; junction bases left unmatched: 3. In germline, CDR1 is LGHNA, CDR2 YSLEER. DNA for the CDR3: TGCGCCAGCAGCCAAGCTCACAGGGGGAACACTGAAGCTTTCTTT. This encodes CASSQAHRGNTEAFF.

V and J are TRBV4-2 and TRBJ1-1; D gene ambiguous. Trimming pared 1 base from V and 11 bases from J, leaving 11 bases between. The CDR3 has 12 residues. Germline assignment: CDR1 LGHNA and CDR2 YNFKEQ. Written as DNA, the CDR3 is TGTGCCAGCAGCCAAGTCCCGGGTGGCGCTTTCTTT. It codes for CASSQVPGGAFF.

This chain connects TRBV6-5 to TRBJ2-5; possibly TRBD2 for D (6 bases). Per germline, CDR1 MNHEY and CDR2 SVGAGI. Trimming cost V 8 bases and J 6 bases, with 19 bases left between them. The CDR3 has 14 amino acids. The CDR3 loop reads CASAKGGAGKTQYF. The CDR3 region has the DNA TGTGCCAGCGCGAAGGGCGGGGCGGGAAAGACCCAGTACTTC.

In its sample, this clone was seen many times. V is TRBV19 and J is TRBJ2-1; 11 bases fit TRBD2. After removal of 4 bases from V and 1 base from J, the junction contained 3 bases not matched to a gene. The CDR3 sequence is 16 residues long. CDR1 is LNHDA, CDR2 SQIVND, per germline (reference sequence). The CDR3 sequence is CASSRTSGSSYNEQFF. As DNA, the CDR3 is TGTGCCAGTAGTAGGACTAGCGGGTCATCCTACAATGAGCAGTTCTTC.

This clone was counted only a few times. This chain connects TRBV20-1 to TRBJ2-7; no definite D call. V lost 0 bases and J lost 8, with 8 bases in between. This CDR3 has 11 amino acids. Germline V gene lookup returns CDR1 DFQATT and CDR2 SNEGSKA (reference sequence). This CDR3 reads CSAREGGQQYF. The CDR3 region has the DNA TGCAGTGCTAGAGAGGGTGGACAGCAGTACTTC.

Concerning this clone: In the same sample, other DNA sequences code for this CDR3. J is TRBJ1-5 and V is TRBV30, with 10 bases lining up with TRBD1. CDR1 and CDR2 from the germline V gene are GTSNPN and SVGIG (reference sequence). J lost 2 bases, V lost 3 bases, and 1 base had no gene match. The CDR3 loop spans 14 amino acids. CDR3 amino acids: CAWSGTGGNQPQHF. The CDR3 DNA is TGTGCCTGGAGCGGGACAGGGGGCAATCAGCCCCAGCATTTT.

This clone occurred once. The chain uses TRBV11-2 and TRBJ2-1; no reliable D call. CDR1 is SGHAT, CDR2 FQNNGV, per germline. Trimming removed 3 bases at V and 6 bases at J, with 9 bases between. CDR3 length: 13 amino acids. This CDR3 is CASSFRQLNEQFF. The CDR3 DNA follows: TGTGCCAGCAGCTTTCGCCAACTCAATGAGCAGTTCTTC.

V and J are TRBV6-5 and TRBJ2-5; maybe TRBD1 (5 bases). The germline V and J ends were trimmed by 10 bases and 3 bases, with 15 bases remaining between them. The germline gives CDR1 MNHEY, CDR2 SVGAGI. The CDR3 contains 13 residues. CDR3: CATQGAAEETQYF. The CDR3 DNA follows: TGTGCCACCCAAGGGGCGGCCGAAGAGACCCAGTACTTC.

The gene calls are TRBV15 and TRBJ2-5, with 10 bases that match TRBD1. The CDR3 consists of 16 residues. Per germline, CDR1 LNHNV and CDR2 YYDKDF (reference sequence). V was clipped by 2 bases and J by 5 bases; unmatched bases: 8. The CDR3 nucleotides are TGTGCCACCAGCAGATCCAAGACAGGGGGCTTGGAGACCCAGTACTTC. This encodes CATSRSKTGGLETQYF.

The rearrangement links TRBV2 to TRBJ1-2, with 10 bases identical to TRBD1. V lost 7 bases, J lost 7 bases, and 9 bases stayed unmatched. Germline V gene lookup returns CDR1 SNHLY and CDR2 FYNNEI. The CDR3 spans 14 residues. In DNA form, the CDR3 reads TGTGCCAGCAAGCTGACAGGGGGCGGGAGTGGCTACACCTTC. It encodes CASKLTGGGSGYTF.

The genes are TRBV7-9 and TRBJ1-1; 11 positions agree with TRBD1. The germline V gene has CDR1 SEHNR and CDR2 FQNEAQ (reference sequence). The CDR3 has 12 residues. With V trimmed by 7 bases and J by 8 bases, 3 bases remained unmatched. The CDR3 sequence is CASTWTGGEAFF. In nucleotides, the CDR3 is TGTGCCAGCACTTGGACAGGGGGCGAAGCTTTCTTT.

This clone was seen only once. The J gene is TRBJ1-1, the V gene TRBV29-1; 10 bases are shared with TRBD1. The trim removed 6 bases at V and 6 bases at J, leaving 10 bases unmatched. The CDR3 consists of 14 residues. Germline assignment: CDR1 SQVTM and CDR2 ANQGSEA. CDR3 residues: CSVGQGQGIPEAFF. CDR3 bases: TGCAGCGTAGGCCAGGGACAGGGGATCCCTGAAGCTTTCTTT. The full variable domain, in which reference TRBV29-1 and TRBJ1-1 provide the parts outside the CDR3, is SAVISQKPSRDICQRGTSLTIQCQVDSQVTMMFWYRQQPGQSLTLIATANQGSEATYESGFVIDKFPISRPNLTFSTLTVSNMSPEDSSIYLCSVGQGQGIPEAFFGQGTRLTVV.

The rearrangement links TRBV4-3 to TRBJ2-5, with 10 bases aligning to TRBD2. The V segment lost 5 bases and the J segment 4 bases; nucleotides outside the gene matches: 13. Germline V CDR1 and CDR2: LGHNA, YSLEER. The CDR3 has 17 amino acids. The DNA for the CDR3 is TGCGCCAGCAGCTTGAGCGCAGCGGGGGGGCCTTTAGAGACCCAGTACTTC. Translated, it gives CASSLSAAGGPLETQYF.

This clone has only one observation. J is TRBJ2-3 and V is TRBV5-4; D may match TRBD1 or TRBD2 (5 bases each). Per germline, CDR1 SGHNT and CDR2 YYREEE (reference sequence). V dropped 2 bases and J dropped 2 bases, with 12 bases sitting between them. This CDR3 spans 15 amino acids. The CDR3 sequence is CASSFGAAYTDTQYF. The CDR3 DNA is TGTGCCAGCAGCTTCGGGGCAGCTTACACAGATACGCAGTATTTT.

V gene TRBV19 combines with J gene TRBJ2-7; 7 bases match TRBD1. The germline gives CDR1 LNHDA, CDR2 SQIVND (reference sequence). The ends lost 5 bases at V and 0 bases at J; junction bases unmatched: 4. The CDR3 contains 14 residues. CDR3: CASSGQVSSYEQYF. CDR3 nucleotides: TGTGCCAGTAGTGGACAGGTGTCCTCCTACGAGCAGTACTTC.

This clone has just one count. The same CDR3 can be traced to other DNA sequences in this sample. This chain joins TRBV6-5 and TRBJ2-3; no reliable D call. The V and J ends lost 6 bases and 4 bases respectively, with 5 bases between them. This CDR3 spans 11 amino acids. Germline values: CDR1 MNHEY, CDR2 SVGAGI. The CDR3 nucleotides read TGTGCCAGCAGGCGAGCAGATACGCAGTATTTT. This encodes CASRRADTQYF.

This chain joins TRBV10-3 and TRBJ1-1; D is perhaps TRBD1 (6 bases). The CDR3 sequence is 13 residues long. Germline V CDR1 and CDR2: ENHRY, SYGVKD. V was shortened by 2 bases and J by 4 bases, with 8 bases between the two germline ends. The CDR3 bases are TGTGCCATCAGTGAGCGGACAGCCACTGAAGCTTTCTTT. Encoded protein: CAISERTATEAFF.

The chain joins TRBV4-1 to TRBJ1-2; D is unresolved. Trimming removed 1 base at V and 4 bases at J, with 13 bases between. Germline-derived CDR1 and CDR2 are MGHRA and YSYEKL. The CDR3 runs to 15 residues. CDR3 DNA sequence: TGCGCCAGCAGCCAAGGGAGACGGAGCGCCTATGGCTACACCTTC. This codes for CASSQGRRSAYGYTF.

In its sample, this clone was seen a few times. The chain has TRBV4-2 and TRBJ1-5; D is ambiguous. Trimming left V 0 bases short and J 9 bases short, with 15 bases between. CDR1 is LGHNA and CDR2 is YNFKEQ in the germline V gene. This CDR3 spans 15 amino acids. The CDR3 DNA follows: TGTGCCAGCAGCCAAGAGGGGAACGGAGAGGGGCCCCAGCATTTT. It encodes CASSQEGNGEGPQHF.